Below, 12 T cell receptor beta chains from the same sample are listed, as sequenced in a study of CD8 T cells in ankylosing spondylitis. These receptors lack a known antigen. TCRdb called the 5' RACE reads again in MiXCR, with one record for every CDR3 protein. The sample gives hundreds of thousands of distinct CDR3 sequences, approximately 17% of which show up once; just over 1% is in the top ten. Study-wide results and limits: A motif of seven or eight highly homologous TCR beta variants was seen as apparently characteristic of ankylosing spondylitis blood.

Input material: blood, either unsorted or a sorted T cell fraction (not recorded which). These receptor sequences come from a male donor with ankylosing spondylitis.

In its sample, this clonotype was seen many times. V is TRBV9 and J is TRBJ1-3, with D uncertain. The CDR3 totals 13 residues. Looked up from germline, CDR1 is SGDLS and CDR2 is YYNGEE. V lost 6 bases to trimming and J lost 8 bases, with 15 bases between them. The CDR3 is CASTPERVDTIYF. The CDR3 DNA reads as TGTGCCAGCACCCCGGAGAGGGTGGACACCATATATTTT.

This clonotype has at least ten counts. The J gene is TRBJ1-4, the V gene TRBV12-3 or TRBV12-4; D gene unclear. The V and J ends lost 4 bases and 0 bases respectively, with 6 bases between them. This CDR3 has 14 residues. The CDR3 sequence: CASSSRATNEKLFF. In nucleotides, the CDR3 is TGTGCCAGCAGTTCTCGGGCAACTAATGAAAAACTGTTTTTT.

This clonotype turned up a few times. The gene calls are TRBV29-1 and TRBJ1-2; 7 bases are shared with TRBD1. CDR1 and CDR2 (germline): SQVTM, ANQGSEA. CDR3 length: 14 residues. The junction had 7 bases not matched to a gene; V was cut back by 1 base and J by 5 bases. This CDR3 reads CSVEALGQRYGYTF. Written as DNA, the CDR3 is TGCAGCGTTGAAGCCCTGGGACAGAGATATGGCTACACCTTC.

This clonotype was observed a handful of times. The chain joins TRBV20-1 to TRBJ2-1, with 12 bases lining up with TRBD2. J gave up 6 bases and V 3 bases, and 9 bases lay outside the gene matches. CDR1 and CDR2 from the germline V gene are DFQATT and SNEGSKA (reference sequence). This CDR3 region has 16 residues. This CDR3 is CSASRPALAGGNEQFF. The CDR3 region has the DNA TGCAGTGCTAGCCGCCCTGCACTAGCGGGAGGCAATGAGCAGTTCTTC.

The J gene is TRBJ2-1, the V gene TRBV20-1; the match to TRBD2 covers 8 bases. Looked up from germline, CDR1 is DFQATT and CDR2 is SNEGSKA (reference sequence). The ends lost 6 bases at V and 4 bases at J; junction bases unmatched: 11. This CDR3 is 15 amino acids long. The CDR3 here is CSARQMERGYNEQFF. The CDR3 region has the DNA TGCAGTGCCCGACAAATGGAGCGGGGGTACAATGAGCAGTTCTTC.

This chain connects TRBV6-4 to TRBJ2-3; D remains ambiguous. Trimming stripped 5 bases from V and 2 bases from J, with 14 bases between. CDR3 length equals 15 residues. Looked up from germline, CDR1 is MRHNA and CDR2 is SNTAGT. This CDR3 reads CASSPQWSSTDTQYF. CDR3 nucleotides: TGTGCCAGCAGTCCGCAGTGGTCTTCCACAGATACGCAGTATTTT.

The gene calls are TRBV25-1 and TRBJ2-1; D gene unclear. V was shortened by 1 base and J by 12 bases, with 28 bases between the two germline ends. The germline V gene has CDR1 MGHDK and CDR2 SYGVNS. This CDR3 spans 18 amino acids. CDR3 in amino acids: CASSEFLGPRVGSLGQFF. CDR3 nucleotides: TGTGCCAGCAGTGAATTTCTAGGGCCAAGGGTTGGTTCGCTGGGGCAGTTCTTC.

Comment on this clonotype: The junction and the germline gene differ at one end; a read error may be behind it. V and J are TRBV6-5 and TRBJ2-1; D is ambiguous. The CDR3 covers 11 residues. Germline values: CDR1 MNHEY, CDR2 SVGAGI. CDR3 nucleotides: TGTGCCACCAGTCGCAACAATGAGCAGTTCTTC. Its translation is CATSRNNEQFF.

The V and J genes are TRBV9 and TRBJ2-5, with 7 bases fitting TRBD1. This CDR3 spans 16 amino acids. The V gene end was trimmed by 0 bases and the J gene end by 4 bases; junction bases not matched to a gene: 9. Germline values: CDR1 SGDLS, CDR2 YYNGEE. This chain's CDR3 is CASSVGGDRVGETQYF. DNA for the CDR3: TGTGCCAGCAGCGTAGGAGGAGACAGGGTGGGAGAGACCCAGTACTTC.

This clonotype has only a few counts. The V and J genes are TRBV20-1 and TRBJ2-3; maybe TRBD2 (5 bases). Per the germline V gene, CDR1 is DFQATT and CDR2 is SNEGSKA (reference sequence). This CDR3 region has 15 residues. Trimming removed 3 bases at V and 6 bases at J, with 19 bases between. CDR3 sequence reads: CSARGSRPGGDTQYF. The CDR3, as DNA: TGCAGTGCTAGGGGGAGCAGGCCTGGTGGGGATACGCAGTATTTT.

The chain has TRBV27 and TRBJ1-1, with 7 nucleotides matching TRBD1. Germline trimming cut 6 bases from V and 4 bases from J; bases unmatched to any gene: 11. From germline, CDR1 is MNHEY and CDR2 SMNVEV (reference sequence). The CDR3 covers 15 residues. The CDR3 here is CASRTGQVGRTEAFF. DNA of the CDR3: TGTGCCAGCAGGACTGGACAGGTCGGACGCACTGAAGCTTTCTTT.

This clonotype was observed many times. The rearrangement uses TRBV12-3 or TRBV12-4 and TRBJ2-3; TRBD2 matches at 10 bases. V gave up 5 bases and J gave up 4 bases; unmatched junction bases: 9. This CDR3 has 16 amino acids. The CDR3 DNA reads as TGTGCCAGCAGTCCCTCGGGTAGCGGGAGGTCAGATACGCAGTATTTT. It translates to CASSPSGSGRSDTQYF.